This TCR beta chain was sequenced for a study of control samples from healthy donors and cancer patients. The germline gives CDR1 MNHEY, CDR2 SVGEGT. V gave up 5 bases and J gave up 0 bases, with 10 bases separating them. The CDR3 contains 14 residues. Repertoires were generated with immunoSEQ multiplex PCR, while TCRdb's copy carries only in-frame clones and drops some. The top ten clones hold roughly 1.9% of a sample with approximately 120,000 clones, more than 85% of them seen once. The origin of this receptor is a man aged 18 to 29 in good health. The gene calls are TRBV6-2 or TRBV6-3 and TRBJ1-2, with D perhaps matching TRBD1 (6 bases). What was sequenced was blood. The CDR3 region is CASSTRTANYGYTF. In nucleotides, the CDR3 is TGTGCCAGCAGTACCCGGACAGCTAACTATGGCTACACCTTC.